Sequencing of this T cell receptor beta chain was carried out in a study of blood T cell repertoires in COVID-19. Using immunoSEQ multiplex PCR, the repertoire was profiled, and TCRdb retains in-frame clones only, with some absent. This table holds a few hundred thousand clones, over 80% found once. Germline CDR1 and CDR2: SGHDN and FVKESK. The trim removed 4 bases at V and 4 bases at J, leaving 6 bases unmatched. This CDR3 spans 15 amino acids. The chain uses TRBV14 and TRBJ1-2; 10 nucleotides align to TRBD1. The specimen was PBMCs or T cells enriched from blood (not recorded which). This TCR was sampled from a woman between 45 and 60 years old who had recovered from COVID-19. This chain's CDR3 is CASSPGQGLSYGYTF. The CDR3 nucleotides read TGTGCCAGCAGCCCGGGACAGGGGCTAAGCTATGGCTACACCTTC.